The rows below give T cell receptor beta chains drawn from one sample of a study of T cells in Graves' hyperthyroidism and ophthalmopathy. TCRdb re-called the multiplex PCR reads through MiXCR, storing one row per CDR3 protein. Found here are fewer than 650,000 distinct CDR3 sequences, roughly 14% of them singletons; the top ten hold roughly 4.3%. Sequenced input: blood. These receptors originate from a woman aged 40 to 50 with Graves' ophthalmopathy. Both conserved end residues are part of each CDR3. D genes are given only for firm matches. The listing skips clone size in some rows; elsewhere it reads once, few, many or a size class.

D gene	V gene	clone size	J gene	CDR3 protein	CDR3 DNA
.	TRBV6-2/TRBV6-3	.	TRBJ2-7	CASRGLQREQYF	TGTGCCAGCAGGGGACTTCAACGGGAGCAGTACTTC
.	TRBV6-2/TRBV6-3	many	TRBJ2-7	CASSYSGVGHEQYF	TGTGCCAGCAGTTACTCGGGGGTCGGCCACGAGCAGTACTTC
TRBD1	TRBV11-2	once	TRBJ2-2	CASSPAHGQGDTGELFF	TGTGCCAGCAGCCCCGCACATGGACAGGGTGACACCGGGGAGCTGTTTTTT
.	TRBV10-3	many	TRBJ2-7	CAISESSAGIYEQYF	TGTGCCATCAGTGAGTCGTCGGCAGGGATCTACGAGCAGTACTTC
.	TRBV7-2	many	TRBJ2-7	CASSLEAVYEQYF	TGTGCCAGCAGCTTAGAGGCCGTCTACGAGCAGTACTTC
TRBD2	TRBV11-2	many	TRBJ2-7	CASSATSGRTYEQYF	TGTGCCAGCAGCGCGACTAGCGGGAGGACCTACGAGCAGTACTTC
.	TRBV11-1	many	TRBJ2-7	CASSLGGRLQQYF	TGTGCCAGCAGCTTAGGCGGACGCCTTCAGCAGTACTTC
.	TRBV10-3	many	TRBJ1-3	CAIRAGLEYGNTIYF	TGTGCCATCAGGGCAGGTCTGGAGTACGGAAACACCATATATTTT
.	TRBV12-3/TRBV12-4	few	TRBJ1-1	CASSFLQVNTEAFF	TGTGCCAGCAGTTTTTTACAGGTAAACACTGAAGCTTTCTTT
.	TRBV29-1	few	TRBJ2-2	CSVGSRMNTGELFF	TGCAGCGTTGGGTCCAGAATGAACACCGGGGAGCTGTTTTTT
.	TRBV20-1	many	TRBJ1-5	CSASRDSNQPQHF	TGCAGTGCCTCCCGGGACTCCAATCAGCCCCAGCATTTT
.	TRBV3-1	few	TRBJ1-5	CASSQDLEEGNQPQHF	TGTGCCAGCAGCCAAGATCTTGAGGAGGGCAATCAGCCCCAGCATTTT